The following is a T cell receptor (beta chain) sequence with its context. This entry comes from a study of T-cell memory formation after mild COVID-19. Researchers used 5'RACE with constant-segment primers to make TCR alpha and TCR beta cDNA libraries that carry sample barcodes and UMIs. TCRdb re-called the 5' RACE reads through MiXCR, storing one row per CDR3 protein. The sample contains under 200,000 distinct CDR3 sequences, around 10% of which appear only once. The CDR3 runs to 12 residues. The germline gives CDR1 WSHSY, CDR2 SAAADI. Trimming stripped 3 bases from V and 5 bases from J, with 7 bases between.

Source material: PBMCs or a T cell subset sorted from them (not recorded which). This sequence originates from a man aged 18-30 years who had mild COVID-19 (a few samples of this study predate the infection). Cell type and time point are not known. The chain joins TRBV10-2 to TRBJ1-2; D gene unclear. The CDR3 here is CASSDSRYGYTF. The DNA of the CDR3 is TGCGCCAGCAGTGATTCGAGATATGGCTACACCTTC.